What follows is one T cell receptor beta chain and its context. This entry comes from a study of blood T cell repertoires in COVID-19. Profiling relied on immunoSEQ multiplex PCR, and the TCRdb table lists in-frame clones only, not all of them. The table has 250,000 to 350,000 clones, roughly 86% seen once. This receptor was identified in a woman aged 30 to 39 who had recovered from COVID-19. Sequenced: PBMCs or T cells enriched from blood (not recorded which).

DNA of the CDR3: TGCAGCGTTGCACGACAGGGGTCGTACGAGCAGTACTTC. It translates to CSVARQGSYEQYF. This chain uses TRBV29-1 with TRBJ2-7, with 8 bases identical to TRBD1. Germline V gene sequence: CDR1 SQVTM, CDR2 ANQGSEA. The CDR3 spans 13 residues. V lost 4 bases, J lost 4 bases, and 6 bases stayed unmatched.